This passage covers 22 T cell receptor beta chains from one sample sequenced in a study of a mutant IDH1 vaccine in newly diagnosed glioma (dated by TCRdb to about 2021). The time point label of this sample denotes: week 11, during vaccination. Each vaccine dose, consisting of 300 ug of a 20-mer mutant IDH1 peptide in Montanide, was administered subcutaneously with topical imiquimod. Receptor libraries were prepared by the immunoSEQ multiplex PCR assay. The immuneACCESS repertoire file appears here via TCRdb, limited to in-frame rearrangements. These files lack a portion of the clones; in checked studies, under half of the deficit traces to unresolved V genes, and the cause of the others is not known. The sample has 55,000 or so clones on record, about 91% of them singletons. Of the sample, about 2.4% is held by the ten largest clones. For these TCRs, the target antigens are not known. This material consisted of PBMCs, taken from a glioma patient whose treatment included an IDH1 peptide vaccine. These receptors were obtained from a man aged 50-60 years with glioma.

In this sample, this clone turned up once. This chain joins TRBV9 and TRBJ1-3; the D is unclear. Germline V gives CDR1 SGDLS, CDR2 YYNGEE. The CDR3 runs 16 residues. Deletions cut 0 bases from V and 0 bases from J, with 10 bases between. CDR3 sequence: CASSVGSPISGNTIYF. Written as DNA, the CDR3 is TGTGCCAGCAGCGTAGGGAGTCCCATCTCTGGAAACACCATATATTTT.

This chain links TRBV5-1 with TRBJ2-2, with 8 bases that match TRBD1. V gave up 2 bases and J gave up 7 bases; unmatched junction bases: 7. The CDR3 length is 15 residues. The germline CDR1 and CDR2 sequences are SGHRS and YFSETQ. The CDR3 bases are TGCGCCAGCAGCTTACGGCAGGGGGCCAACGGGGAGCTGTTTTTT. Amino acids: CASSLRQGANGELFF.

The sample holds a few counts of this clone. The V gene is TRBV7-8, the J gene TRBJ1-5; D is unclear. Germline-derived CDR1 and CDR2 are SGHVS and FQNEAQ. CDR3 size: 15 residues. Trimming stripped 5 bases from V and 3 bases from J, with 14 bases between. Written as DNA, the CDR3 is TGTGCCAGCAGCGTCTTGACATGGCCCAATCAGCCCCAGCATTTT. It translates to CASSVLTWPNQPQHF.

This sequence joins TRBV4-3 and TRBJ2-5; D unresolved. The V gene lost 4 bases and the J gene lost 1 base, with 10 bases spanning the gap. This CDR3 spans 14 amino acids. From germline, CDR1 is LGHNA and CDR2 YSLEER. CDR3 loop: CASSPRVAQETQYF. CDR3 DNA sequence: TGCGCCAGCAGCCCCCGGGTCGCCCAAGAGACCCAGTACTTC.

The gene calls are TRBV5-4 and TRBJ1-1; D is unresolved. The germline V gene encodes CDR1 SGHNT and CDR2 YYREEE (reference sequence). Trimming pared 4 bases from V and 0 bases from J, leaving 13 bases between. The CDR3 contains 15 residues. The CDR3 protein is CASSPFGQMNTEAFF. The CDR3 DNA reads as TGTGCCAGCAGCCCCTTCGGGCAGATGAACACTGAAGCTTTCTTT.

A single count supports this clone. This chain uses TRBV27 with TRBJ1-2, with 7 bases that match TRBD1. The CDR3 length is 12 residues. Germline V gene lookup returns CDR1 MNHEY and CDR2 SMNVEV (reference sequence). The trim removed 8 bases at V and 8 bases at J, leaving 8 bases unmatched. CDR3 bases: TGTGCCAGCTCTGACAGGGTGAGAGGCTACACCTTC. Translated, it gives CASSDRVRGYTF.

This clone was counted once. The chain links TRBV21-1 to TRBJ2-7; TRBD1 reflects the table's D call only, with no check against the DNA. TRBV21-1 has pseudogene status. The CDR3 covers 15 residues. DNA of the CDR3: TGTGCCAGCAGCAAAGCACAGGGTTCCCTCTACGAGCAGTACTTC. The encoded protein is CASSKAQGSLYEQYF.

This chain links TRBV28 with TRBJ2-7; D call uncertain. The CDR3 has 13 amino acids. Per the germline V gene, CDR1 is MDHEN and CDR2 is SYDVKM. Trimming shortened V by 3 bases and J by 6 bases, and 12 bases separated the two germline ends. The CDR3, as DNA: TGTGCCAGCAGTTTCCGGGCCGCAGGCGAGCAGTACTTC. It is translated as CASSFRAAGEQYF.

The chain employs TRBV19 and TRBJ1-2; 7 nucleotides line up with TRBD1. V lost 7 bases to trimming and J lost 8 bases; unmatched junction nucleotides: 16. Per the germline V gene, CDR1 is LNHDA and CDR2 is SQIVND (reference sequence). The CDR3 sequence is 15 residues long. The CDR3 region is CASTDDRAYGYGYTF. The CDR3 nucleotides are TGTGCCAGTACCGACGACAGGGCCTATGGCTACGGCTACACCTTC. Variable domain in full (rest from reference TRBV19 and TRBJ1-2): DGGITQSPKYLFRKEGQNVTLSCEQNLNHDAMYWYRQDPGQGLRLIYYSQIVNDFQKGDIAEGYSVSREKKESFPLTVTSAQKNPTAFYLCASTDDRAYGYGYTFGSGTRLTVV.

The chain employs TRBV19 and TRBJ1-5; D is perhaps TRBD1 (5 bases). CDR1 is LNHDA and CDR2 is SQIVND in the germline V gene (reference sequence). V was pared by 9 bases and J by 2 bases, with 14 bases between. The CDR3 runs to 14 residues. The CDR3 bases are TGTGCCAGCACTATAGGAGGGGGCAATCAGCCCCAGCATTTT. Amino acid sequence: CASTIGGGNQPQHF.

The CDR3 region has the DNA TGTGCCAGCAGCCAACGTTTAGGGGCGGAAAAACTGTTTTTT. It translates to CASSQRLGAEKLFF. This chain uses TRBV14 with TRBJ1-4; D might be TRBD1 (5 bases). With 2 bases removed from V and 8 bases from J, the gap between germline ends came to 12 bases. This CDR3 contains 14 residues. The germline V gene has CDR1 SGHDN and CDR2 FVKESK.

The chain has TRBV28 and TRBJ1-2; tentatively, D is TRBD1 (6 bases). Trimming stripped 3 bases from V and 8 bases from J, with 13 bases between. Looked up from germline, CDR1 is MDHEN and CDR2 is SYDVKM. The CDR3 is 13 residues long. CDR3 region: CASSFGTQGGYTF. The CDR3 DNA is TGTGCCAGCAGTTTCGGAACACAGGGCGGCTACACCTTC.

The J gene is TRBJ2-5, the V gene TRBV6-5, with 11 bases that match TRBD1. The J call is doubtful: the DNA matches TRBJ2-7 better. Germline loops: CDR1 MNHEY, CDR2 SVGAGI. The CDR3 has 15 amino acids. CDR3 in amino acids: CASSRRTGGNYEQYF. DNA of the CDR3: TGTGCCAGCAGTCGGAGGACAGGGGGCAACTACGAGCAGTACTTC.

The chain joins TRBV21-1 to TRBJ2-7; the table gives TRBD2 as D, unverified against the DNA. TRBV21-1 is a pseudogene segment. The CDR3 spans 11 residues. CDR3 sequence (DNA): TGTGCCAGCAGCAACCGCTACGAGCAGTACTTC. Amino acids: CASSNRYEQYF.

V gene TRBV9 combines with J gene TRBJ2-1, with 10 bases identical to TRBD1. Germline CDR1 reads SGDLS; CDR2 reads YYNGEE. The CDR3 runs 16 residues. V lost 2 bases to trimming and J lost 5 bases; unmatched junction nucleotides: 7. CDR3 residues: CASSVGQGVRNNEQFF. The DNA for the CDR3 is TGTGCCAGCAGCGTCGGACAGGGGGTGAGGAACAATGAGCAGTTCTTC. Full variable domain (remainder filled in from reference TRBV9 and TRBJ2-1): DSGVTQTPKHLITATGQRVTLRCSPRSGDLSVYWYQQSLDQGLQFLIQYYNGEERAKGNILERFSAQQFPDLHSELNLSSLELGDSALYFCASSVGQGVRNNEQFFGPGTRLTVL.

V gene TRBV5-6 combines with J gene TRBJ1-1; D is unresolved. Germline CDR1 SGHDT, CDR2 YYEEEE. This CDR3 has 11 amino acids. Trimming removed 4 bases from V and 4 bases from J, with 5 bases in between. In DNA, the CDR3 is TGTGCCAGCAGCCGAAGCACTGAAGCTTTCTTT. It is translated as CASSRSTEAFF.

V usage is TRBV7-9 and J usage is TRBJ2-7; no definite D call. Per germline, CDR1 SEHNR and CDR2 FQNEAQ (reference sequence). The V gene lost 2 bases and the J gene lost 1 base, with 12 bases spanning the gap. The CDR3 runs 15 residues. CDR3 sequence (DNA): TGTGCCAGCAGCTTAAAATTAGGGCGTTCCTACGAGCAGTACTTC. Translation gives CASSLKLGRSYEQYF. Supplemented by reference TRBV7-9 and TRBJ2-7, the full variable domain reads DTGVSQNPRHKITKRGQNVTFRCDPISEHNRLYWYRQTLGQGPEFLTYFQNEAQLEKSRLLSDRFSAERPKGSFSTLEIQRTEQGDSAMYLCASSLKLGRSYEQYFGPGTRLTVT.

The rearrangement uses TRBV6-5 and TRBJ2-2, with TRBD1 matching 10 bases. Germline CDR1 MNHEY, CDR2 SVGAGI. The CDR3 totals 14 residues. V trimming: 11 bases; J trimming: 5 bases; junction bases outside the gene matches: 8. The CDR3 DNA reads TGTGCCTCGAGCCGGGACAGGGGTACCGGGGAGCTGTTTTTT. Translating gives CASSRDRGTGELFF.

The chain combines TRBV5-1 with TRBJ1-2; D not resolved. The germline V gene has CDR1 SGHRS and CDR2 YFSETQ. Trimming removed 4 bases at V and 2 bases at J, with 21 bases between. The CDR3 extends over 17 amino acids. CDR3 nucleotides: TGCGCCAGCAGCCCTGAGGGAGTCCTCTCCCCAAACTATGGCTACACCTTC. Its translation is CASSPEGVLSPNYGYTF.

The rearrangement links TRBV5-4 to TRBJ2-2; 9 bases are a match to TRBD2. The CDR3 length is 16 residues. The germline gives CDR1 SGHNT, CDR2 YYREEE (reference sequence). J lost 6 bases, V lost 4 bases, and 10 bases had no gene match. DNA of the CDR3: TGTGCCAGCAGCCCCCAAAGCGGGAGGAGGTCCGGGGAGCTGTTTTTT. Amino acid sequence: CASSPQSGRRSGELFF. Together with reference TRBV5-4 and TRBJ2-2, the CDR3 gives the full variable domain: ETGVTQSPTHLIKTRGQQVTLRCSSQSGHNTVSWYQQALGQGPQFIFQYYREEENGRGNFPPRFSGLQFPNYSSELNVNALELDDSALYLCASSPQSGRRSGELFFGEGSRLTVL.

The gene calls are TRBV29-1 and TRBJ2-5; no clear D gene. V lost 3 bases and J lost 3, with 17 bases in between. The germline V gene has CDR1 SQVTM and CDR2 ANQGSEA. There are 15 residues in the CDR3. CDR3 sequence: CSVEQRALGKETQYF. CDR3 in DNA: TGCAGCGTTGAGCAGCGTGCTTTGGGCAAAGAGACCCAGTACTTC.

The chain carries TRBV11-2 and TRBJ2-2; tentative D call: TRBD1 (6 bases). V lost 5 bases, J lost 1 base, and 8 bases lay in between. The CDR3 contains 14 residues. Per the germline V gene, CDR1 is SGHAT and CDR2 is FQNNGV. The CDR3 region has the DNA TGTGCCAGCAGCCGCAGGGGGAACACCGGGGAGCTGTTTTTT. Translation: CASSRRGNTGELFF.